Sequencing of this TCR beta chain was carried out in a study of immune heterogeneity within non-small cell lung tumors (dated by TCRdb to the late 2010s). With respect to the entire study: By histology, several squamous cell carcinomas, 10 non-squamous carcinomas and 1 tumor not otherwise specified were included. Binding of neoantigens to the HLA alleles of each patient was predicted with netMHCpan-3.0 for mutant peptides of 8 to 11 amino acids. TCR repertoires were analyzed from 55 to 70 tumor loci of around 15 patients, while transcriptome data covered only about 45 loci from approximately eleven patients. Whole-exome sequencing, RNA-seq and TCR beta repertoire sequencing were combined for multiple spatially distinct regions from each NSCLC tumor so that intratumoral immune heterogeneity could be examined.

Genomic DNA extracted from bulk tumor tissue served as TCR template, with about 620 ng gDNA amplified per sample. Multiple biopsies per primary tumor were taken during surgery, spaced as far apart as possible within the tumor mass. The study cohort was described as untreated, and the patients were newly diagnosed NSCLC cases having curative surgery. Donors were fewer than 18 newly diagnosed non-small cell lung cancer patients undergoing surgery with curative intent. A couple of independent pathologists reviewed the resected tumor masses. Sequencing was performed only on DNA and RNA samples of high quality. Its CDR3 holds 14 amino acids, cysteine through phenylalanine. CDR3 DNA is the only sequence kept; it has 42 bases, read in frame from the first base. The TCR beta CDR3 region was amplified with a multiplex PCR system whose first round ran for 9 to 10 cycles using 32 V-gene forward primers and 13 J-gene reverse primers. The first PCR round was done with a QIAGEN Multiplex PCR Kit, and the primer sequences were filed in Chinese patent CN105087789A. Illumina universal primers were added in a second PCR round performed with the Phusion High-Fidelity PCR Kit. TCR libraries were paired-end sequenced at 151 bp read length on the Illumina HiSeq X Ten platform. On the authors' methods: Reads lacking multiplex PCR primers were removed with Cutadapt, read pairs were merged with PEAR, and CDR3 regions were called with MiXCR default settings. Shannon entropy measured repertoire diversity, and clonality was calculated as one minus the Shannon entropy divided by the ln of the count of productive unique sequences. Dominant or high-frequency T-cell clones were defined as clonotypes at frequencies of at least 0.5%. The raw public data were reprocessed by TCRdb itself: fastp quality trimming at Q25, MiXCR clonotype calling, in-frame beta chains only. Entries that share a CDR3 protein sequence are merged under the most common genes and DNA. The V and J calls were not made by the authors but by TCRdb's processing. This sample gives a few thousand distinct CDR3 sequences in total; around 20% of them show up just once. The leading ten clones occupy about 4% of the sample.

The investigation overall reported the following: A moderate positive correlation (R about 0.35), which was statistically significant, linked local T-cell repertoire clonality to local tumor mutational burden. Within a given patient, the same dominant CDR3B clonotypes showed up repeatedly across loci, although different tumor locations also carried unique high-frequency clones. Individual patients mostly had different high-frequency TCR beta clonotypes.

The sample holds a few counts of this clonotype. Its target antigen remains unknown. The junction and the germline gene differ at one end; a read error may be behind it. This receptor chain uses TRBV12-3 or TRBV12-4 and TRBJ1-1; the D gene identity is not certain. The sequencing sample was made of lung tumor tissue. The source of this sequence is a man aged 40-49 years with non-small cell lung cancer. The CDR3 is CSSSPTLTNTEAFF. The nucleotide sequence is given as TGTTCCAGCAGCCCTACACTGACCAACACTGAAGCTTTCTTT.